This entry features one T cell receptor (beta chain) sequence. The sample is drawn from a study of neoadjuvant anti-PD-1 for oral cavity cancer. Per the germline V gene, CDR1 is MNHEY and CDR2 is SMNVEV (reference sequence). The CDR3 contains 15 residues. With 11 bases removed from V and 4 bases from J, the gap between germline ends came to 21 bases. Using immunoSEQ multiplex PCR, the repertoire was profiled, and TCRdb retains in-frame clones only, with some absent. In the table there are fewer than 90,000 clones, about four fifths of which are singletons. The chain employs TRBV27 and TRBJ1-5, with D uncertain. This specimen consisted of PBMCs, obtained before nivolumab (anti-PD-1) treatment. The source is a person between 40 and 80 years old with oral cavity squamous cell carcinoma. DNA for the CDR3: TGTGCCGGGCGAGGTTTAAGGGTAGGGAATCAGCCCCAGCATTTT. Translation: CAGRGLRVGNQPQHF.